This TCR beta chain was identified in a study of T cell repertoires in cytomegalovirus infection (dated by TCRdb to the late 2010s). General notes on the study: Donor HLA type was relevant to the analysis, because carriage of CMV infection together with the matching HLA type was indicated by public TCR beta signatures. Results and caveats for the whole study, not just this receptor: Cumulative frequency of public TCR beta family members discriminated carriers of CMV infection plus the relevant HLA type in this cohort and an independent 352-donor cohort. The ex vivo response was dominated by HLA-C-restricted CMV-specific TCR beta clonotypes, which also provided the single most frequent clonotype in two of eight donors.

There are many counts of this clonotype. Its cognate antigen has yet to be identified. Base qualities were left out, and no much larger clone turns up one base away. The CDR3 runs 13 residues from the cysteine to the phenylalanine. This entry keeps only the CDR3 DNA: 39 bases, framed from base 1. The germline V gene (reference sequence) supplies CDR1 MNHNY and CDR2 SVGAGI. Germline trimming: 8 bases from V, 4 bases from J; junction bases outside gene matches: 4. The listed sequencing device is Illumina HiSeq 1500. TCRdb took the public reads, trimmed them with fastp at Q25, ran MiXCR for clone calling and kept in-frame beta chains. Duplicate CDR3 protein sequences are folded into a single record with the most common DNA and genes. Across this sample there are about 250,000 distinct CDR3 sequences, with 6.5% seen only once. The ten largest clones add up to more than 5.5% of the sample.

The sample taken for sequencing was PBMCs. In this chain, TRBV6-6 is recombined with TRBJ2-1; 8 bases in the junction line up with TRBD2. This receptor was identified in a human donor in good health (CMV status not recorded). Some clones in this sample may be carry-over from other donors' samples. Here is the DNA: TGTGCCAGCTGCGGCGGGGGGTACAATGAGCAGTTCTTC. Translated, this gives CASCGGGYNEQFF.